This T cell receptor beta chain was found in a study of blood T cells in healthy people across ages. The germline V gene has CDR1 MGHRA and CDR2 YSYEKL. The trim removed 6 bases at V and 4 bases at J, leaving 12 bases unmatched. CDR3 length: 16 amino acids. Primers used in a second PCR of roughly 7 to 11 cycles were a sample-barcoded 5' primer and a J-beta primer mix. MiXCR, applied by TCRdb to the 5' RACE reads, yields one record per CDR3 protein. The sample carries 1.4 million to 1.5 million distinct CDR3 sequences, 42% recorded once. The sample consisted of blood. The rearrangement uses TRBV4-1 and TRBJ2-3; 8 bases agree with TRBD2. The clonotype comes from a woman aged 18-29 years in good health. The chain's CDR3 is CASSRRTSPLPDTQYF. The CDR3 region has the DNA TGCGCCAGCAGTAGAAGGACTAGCCCCCTTCCAGATACGCAGTATTTT.